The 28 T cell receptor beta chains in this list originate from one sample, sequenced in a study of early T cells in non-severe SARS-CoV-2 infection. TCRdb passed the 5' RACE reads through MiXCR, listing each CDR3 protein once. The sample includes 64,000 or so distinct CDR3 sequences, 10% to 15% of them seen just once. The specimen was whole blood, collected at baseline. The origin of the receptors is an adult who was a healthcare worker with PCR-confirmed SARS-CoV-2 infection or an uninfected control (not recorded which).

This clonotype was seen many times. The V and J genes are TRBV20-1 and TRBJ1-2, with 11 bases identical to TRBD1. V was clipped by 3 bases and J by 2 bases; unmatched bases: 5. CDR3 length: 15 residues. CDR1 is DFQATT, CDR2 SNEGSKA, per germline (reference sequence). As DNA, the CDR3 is TGCAGTGCTAGTCTCGGGGACAGGGGGAACTATGGCTACACCTTC. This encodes CSASLGDRGNYGYTF.

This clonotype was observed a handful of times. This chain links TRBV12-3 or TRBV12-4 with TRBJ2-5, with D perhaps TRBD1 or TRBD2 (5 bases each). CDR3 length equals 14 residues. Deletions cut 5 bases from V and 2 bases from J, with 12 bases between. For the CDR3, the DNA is TGTGCCAGCAGTCCCAACGGGGCTCAAGAGACCCAGTACTTC. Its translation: CASSPNGAQETQYF.

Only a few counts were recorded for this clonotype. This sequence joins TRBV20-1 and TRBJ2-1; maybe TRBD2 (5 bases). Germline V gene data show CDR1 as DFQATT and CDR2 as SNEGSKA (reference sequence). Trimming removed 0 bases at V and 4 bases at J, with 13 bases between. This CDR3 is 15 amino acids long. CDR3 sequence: CSARDPSGLYNEQFF. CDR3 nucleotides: TGCAGTGCTAGAGATCCCAGCGGATTGTACAATGAGCAGTTCTTC.

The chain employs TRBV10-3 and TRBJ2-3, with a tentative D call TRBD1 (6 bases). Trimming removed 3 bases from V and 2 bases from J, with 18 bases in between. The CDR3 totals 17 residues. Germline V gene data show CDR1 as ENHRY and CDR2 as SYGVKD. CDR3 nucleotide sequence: TGTGCCATCAGTGAACGAACAGGGCCCCGCTCCACAGATACGCAGTATTTT. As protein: CAISERTGPRSTDTQYF.

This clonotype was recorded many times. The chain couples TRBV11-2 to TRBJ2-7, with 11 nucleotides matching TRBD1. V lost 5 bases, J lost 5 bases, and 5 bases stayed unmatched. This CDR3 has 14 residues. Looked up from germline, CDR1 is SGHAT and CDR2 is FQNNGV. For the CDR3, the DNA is TGTGCCAGCAGCCGGGACAGGGGGACCCACGAGCAGTACTTC. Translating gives CASSRDRGTHEQYF.

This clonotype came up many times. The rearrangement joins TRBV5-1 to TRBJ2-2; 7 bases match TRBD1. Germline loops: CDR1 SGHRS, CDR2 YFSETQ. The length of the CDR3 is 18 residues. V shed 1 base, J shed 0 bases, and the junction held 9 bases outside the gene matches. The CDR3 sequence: CASSLPRTGLPNTGELFF. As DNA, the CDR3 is TGCGCCAGCAGCTTGCCCCGGACAGGCCTCCCGAACACCGGGGAGCTGTTTTTT. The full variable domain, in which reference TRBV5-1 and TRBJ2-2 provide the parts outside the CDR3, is KAGVTQTPRYLIKTRGQQVTLSCSPISGHRSVSWYQQTPGQGLQFLFEYFSETQRNKGNFPGRFSGRQFSNSRSEMNVSTLELGDSALYLCASSLPRTGLPNTGELFFGEGSRLTVL.

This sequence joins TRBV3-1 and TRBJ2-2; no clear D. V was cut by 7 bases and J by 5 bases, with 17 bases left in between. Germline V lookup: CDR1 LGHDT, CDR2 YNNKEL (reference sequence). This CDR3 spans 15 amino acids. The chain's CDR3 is CASTQVPIPTGELFF. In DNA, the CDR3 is TGTGCCAGCACTCAGGTTCCCATTCCGACCGGGGAGCTGTTTTTT.

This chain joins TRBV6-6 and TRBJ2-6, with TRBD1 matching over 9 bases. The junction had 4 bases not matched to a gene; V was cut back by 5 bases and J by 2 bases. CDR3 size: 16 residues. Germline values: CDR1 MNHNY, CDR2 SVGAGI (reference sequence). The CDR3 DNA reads TGTGCCAGCAGTCGGGACAGGGCTCCTGGGGCCAACGTCCTGACTTTC. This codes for CASSRDRAPGANVLTF.

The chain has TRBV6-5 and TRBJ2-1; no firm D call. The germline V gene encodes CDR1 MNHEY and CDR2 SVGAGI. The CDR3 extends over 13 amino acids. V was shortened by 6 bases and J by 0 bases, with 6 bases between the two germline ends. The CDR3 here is CASSLSSYNEQFF. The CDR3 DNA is TGTGCCAGCAGCTTAAGCTCCTACAATGAGCAGTTCTTC.

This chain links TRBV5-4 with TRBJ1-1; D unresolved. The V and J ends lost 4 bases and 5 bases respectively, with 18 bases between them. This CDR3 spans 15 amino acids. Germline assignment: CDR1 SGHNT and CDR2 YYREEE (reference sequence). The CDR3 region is CASSTPGQLRTEAFF. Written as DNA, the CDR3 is TGTGCCAGCAGCACTCCCGGGCAGCTTAGGACTGAAGCTTTCTTT.

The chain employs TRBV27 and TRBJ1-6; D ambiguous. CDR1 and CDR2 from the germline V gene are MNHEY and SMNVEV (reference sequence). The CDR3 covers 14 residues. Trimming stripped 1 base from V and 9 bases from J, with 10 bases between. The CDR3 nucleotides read TGTGCCAGCAGTTTATGGGCCAGCGGTTCACCCCTCCACTTT. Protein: CASSLWASGSPLHF.

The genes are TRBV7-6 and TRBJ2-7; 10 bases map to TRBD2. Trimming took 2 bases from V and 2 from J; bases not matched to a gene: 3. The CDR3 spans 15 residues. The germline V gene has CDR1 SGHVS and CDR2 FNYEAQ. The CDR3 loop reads CASSLSSGSPYEQYF. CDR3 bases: TGTGCCAGCAGCTTATCTAGCGGGAGCCCCTACGAGCAGTACTTC.

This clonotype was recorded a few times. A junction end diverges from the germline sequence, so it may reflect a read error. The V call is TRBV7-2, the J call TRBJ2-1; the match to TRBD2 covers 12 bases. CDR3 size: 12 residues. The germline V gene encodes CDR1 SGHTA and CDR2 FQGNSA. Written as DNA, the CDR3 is TGTGCCAGCAGCTTCCCCGGACTAGCGGGACCATTC. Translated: CASSFPGLAGPF.

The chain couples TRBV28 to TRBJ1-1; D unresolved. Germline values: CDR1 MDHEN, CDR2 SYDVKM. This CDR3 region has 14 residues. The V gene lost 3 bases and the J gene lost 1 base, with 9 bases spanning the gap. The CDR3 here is CASSFTPSNTEAFF. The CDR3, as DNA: TGTGCCAGCAGTTTTACCCCCTCGAACACTGAAGCTTTCTTT.

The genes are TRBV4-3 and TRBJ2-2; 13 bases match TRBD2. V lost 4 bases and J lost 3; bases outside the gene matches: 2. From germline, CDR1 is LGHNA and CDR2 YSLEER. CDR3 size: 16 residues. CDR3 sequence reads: CASSPGTSGDTGELFF. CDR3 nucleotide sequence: TGCGCCAGCAGCCCCGGGACTAGCGGGGACACCGGGGAGCTGTTTTTT.

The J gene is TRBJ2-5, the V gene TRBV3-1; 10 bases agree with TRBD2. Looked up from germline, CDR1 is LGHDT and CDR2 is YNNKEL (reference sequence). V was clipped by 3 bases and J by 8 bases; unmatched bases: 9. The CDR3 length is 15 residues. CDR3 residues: CASSQVSGLAATQYF. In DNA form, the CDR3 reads TGTGCCAGCAGCCAGGTTTCCGGACTAGCGGCTACCCAGTACTTC.

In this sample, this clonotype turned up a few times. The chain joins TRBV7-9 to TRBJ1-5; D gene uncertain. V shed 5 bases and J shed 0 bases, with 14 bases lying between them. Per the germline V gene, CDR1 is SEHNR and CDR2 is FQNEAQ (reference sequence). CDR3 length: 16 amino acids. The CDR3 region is CASSPDPPTSNQPQHF. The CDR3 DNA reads TGTGCCAGCAGCCCGGACCCCCCGACTAGCAATCAGCCCCAGCATTTT.

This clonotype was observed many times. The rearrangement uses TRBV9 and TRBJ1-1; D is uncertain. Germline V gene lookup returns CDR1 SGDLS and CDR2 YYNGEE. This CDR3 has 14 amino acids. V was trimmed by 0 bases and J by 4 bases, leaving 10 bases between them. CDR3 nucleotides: TGTGCCAGCAGCGTAGTTGGGAGTAGCACTGAAGCTTTCTTT. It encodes CASSVVGSSTEAFF.

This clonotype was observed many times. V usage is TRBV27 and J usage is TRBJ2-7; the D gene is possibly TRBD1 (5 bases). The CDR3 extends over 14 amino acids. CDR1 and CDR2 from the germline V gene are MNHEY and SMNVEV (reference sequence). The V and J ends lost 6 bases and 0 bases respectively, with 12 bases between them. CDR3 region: CASSHRSYSYEQYF. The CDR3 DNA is TGTGCCAGCAGCCACAGGAGCTACTCCTACGAGCAGTACTTC.

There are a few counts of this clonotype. DNA for the CDR3: TGTGCCAGCAGTTCCCTAGCGGGAGAGTCCAATGAGCAGTTCTTC. It specifies CASSSLAGESNEQFF. This chain links TRBV6-2 or TRBV6-3 with TRBJ2-1; 10 positions agree with TRBD2. The CDR3 extends over 15 amino acids. The germline V gene has CDR1 MNHEY and CDR2 SVGEGT. V lost 4 bases, J lost 6 bases, and 6 bases stayed unmatched.

The CDR3 nucleotides are TGCAGTGCTAAGGACAGGGGGAACATTCAGTACTTC. Protein sequence: CSAKDRGNIQYF. The chain couples TRBV20-1 to TRBJ2-4; 10 nucleotides agree with TRBD1. With V trimmed by 4 bases and J by 7 bases, 1 base remained unmatched. The CDR3 loop spans 12 amino acids. Germline CDR1 and CDR2: DFQATT and SNEGSKA (reference sequence).

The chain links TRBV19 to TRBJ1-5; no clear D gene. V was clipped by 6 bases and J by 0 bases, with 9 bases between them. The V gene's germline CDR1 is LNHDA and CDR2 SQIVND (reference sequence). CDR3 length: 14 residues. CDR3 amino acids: CASRLADSNQPQHF. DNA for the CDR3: TGTGCCAGTAGGTTGGCCGATAGCAATCAGCCCCAGCATTTT.

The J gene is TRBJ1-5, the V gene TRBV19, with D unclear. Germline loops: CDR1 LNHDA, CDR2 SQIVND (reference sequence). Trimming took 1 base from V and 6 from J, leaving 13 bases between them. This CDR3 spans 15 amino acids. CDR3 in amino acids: CASSIGRSTGQPQHF. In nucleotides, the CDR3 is TGTGCCAGTAGTATAGGGAGATCAACGGGTCAGCCCCAGCATTTT. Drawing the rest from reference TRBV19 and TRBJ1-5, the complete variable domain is DGGITQSPKYLFRKEGQNVTLSCEQNLNHDAMYWYRQDPGQGLRLIYYSQIVNDFQKGDIAEGYSVSREKKESFPLTVTSAQKNPTAFYLCASSIGRSTGQPQHFGDGTRLSIL.

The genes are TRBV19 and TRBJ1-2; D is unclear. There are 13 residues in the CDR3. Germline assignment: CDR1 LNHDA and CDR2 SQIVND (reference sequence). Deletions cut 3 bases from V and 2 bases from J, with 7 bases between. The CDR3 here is CASSIQDNYGYTF. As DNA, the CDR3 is TGTGCCAGTAGTATCCAGGACAACTATGGCTACACCTTC.

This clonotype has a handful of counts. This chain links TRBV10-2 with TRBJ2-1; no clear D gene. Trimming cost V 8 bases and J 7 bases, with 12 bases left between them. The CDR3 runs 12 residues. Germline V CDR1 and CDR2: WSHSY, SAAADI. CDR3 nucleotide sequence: TGCGCCAGCTCTTTGAGCGTTAATGAGCAGTTCTTC. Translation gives CASSLSVNEQFF.

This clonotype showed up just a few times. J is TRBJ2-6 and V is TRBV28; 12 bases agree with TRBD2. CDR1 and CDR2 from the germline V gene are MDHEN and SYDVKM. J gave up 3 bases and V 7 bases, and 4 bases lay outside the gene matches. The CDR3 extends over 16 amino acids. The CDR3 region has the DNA TGTGCCAGCACTAGCGGGAGGGTTATTGGGGCCAACGTCCTGACTTTC. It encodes CASTSGRVIGANVLTF.

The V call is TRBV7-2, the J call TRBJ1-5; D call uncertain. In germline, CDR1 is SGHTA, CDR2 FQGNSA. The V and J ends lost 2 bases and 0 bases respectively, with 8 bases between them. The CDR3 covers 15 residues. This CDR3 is CASSLIRNSNQPQHF. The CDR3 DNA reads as TGTGCCAGCAGCTTAATCAGAAATAGCAATCAGCCCCAGCATTTT.

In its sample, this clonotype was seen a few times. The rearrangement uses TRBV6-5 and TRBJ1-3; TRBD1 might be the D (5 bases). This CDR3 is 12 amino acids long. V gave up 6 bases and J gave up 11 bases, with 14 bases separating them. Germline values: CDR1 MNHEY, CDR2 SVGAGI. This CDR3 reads CASSQDGGAIYF. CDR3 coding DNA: TGTGCCAGCAGCCAGGACGGGGGAGCCATATATTTT.